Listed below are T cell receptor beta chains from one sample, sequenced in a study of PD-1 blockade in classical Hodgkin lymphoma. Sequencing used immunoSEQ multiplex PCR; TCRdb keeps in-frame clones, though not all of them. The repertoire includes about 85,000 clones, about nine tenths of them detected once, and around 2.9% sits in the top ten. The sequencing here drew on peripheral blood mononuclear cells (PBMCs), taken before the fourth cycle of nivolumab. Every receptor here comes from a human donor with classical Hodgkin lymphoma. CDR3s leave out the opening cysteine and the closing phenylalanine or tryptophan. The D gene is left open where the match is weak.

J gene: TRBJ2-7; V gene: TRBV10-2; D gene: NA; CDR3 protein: ASQPDPGSYEQY
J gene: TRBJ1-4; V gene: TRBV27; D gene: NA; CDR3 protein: ASSLIGGGEKLF
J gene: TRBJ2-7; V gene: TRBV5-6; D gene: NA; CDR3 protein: ASSLGFGDYEQY
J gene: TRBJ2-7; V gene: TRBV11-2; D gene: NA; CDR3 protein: ASSAGAYEQY
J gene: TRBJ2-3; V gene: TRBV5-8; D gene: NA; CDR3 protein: ASLGWVPPDTQY
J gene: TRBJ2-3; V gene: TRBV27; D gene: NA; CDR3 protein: ASSLDSTDTQY
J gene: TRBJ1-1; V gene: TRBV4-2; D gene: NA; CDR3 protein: ASSLSYGTEAF
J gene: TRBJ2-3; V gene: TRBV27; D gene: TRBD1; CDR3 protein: ASSNLRDSGTDTQY
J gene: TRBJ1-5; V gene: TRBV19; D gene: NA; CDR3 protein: ASSIDRDRAGAQH
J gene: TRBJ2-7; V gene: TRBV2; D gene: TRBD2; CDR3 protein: ASSEWEGQARTSYEQY
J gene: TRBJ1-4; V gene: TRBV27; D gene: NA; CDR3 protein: ASPDSATNEKLF
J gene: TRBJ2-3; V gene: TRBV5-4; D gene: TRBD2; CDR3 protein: ASSLGVSGGTDTQY
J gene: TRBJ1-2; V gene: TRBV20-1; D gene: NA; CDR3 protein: SALLHGYT
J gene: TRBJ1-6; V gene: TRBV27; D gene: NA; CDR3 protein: ASAPGPNSPLH
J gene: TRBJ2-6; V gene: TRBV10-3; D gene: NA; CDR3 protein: AISEKGPGANVLT
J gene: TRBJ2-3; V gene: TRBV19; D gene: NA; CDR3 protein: ASSMSSDTQY
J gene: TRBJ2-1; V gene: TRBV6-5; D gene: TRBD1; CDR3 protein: ASSDLPGQKNEQF
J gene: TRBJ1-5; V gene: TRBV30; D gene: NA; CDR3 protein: AWSIGSSQPQH
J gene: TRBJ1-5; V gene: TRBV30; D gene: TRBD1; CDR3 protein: AWSADRGIRQPQH
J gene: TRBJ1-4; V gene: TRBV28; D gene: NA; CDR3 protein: ASSLVGLREKLF
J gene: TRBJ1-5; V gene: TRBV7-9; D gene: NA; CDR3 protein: ASSSDSNQPQH
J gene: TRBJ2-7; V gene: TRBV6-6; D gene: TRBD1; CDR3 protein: ASPRLLDRGPEEQY
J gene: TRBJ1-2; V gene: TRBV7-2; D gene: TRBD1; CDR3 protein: ASSLLEWGQGFSAAGYT
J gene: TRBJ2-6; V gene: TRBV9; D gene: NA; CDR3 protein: ASSGSSGANVLT
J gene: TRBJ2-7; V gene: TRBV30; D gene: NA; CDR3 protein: AWSGTSLSHEQY
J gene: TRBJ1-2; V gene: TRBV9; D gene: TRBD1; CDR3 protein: ASSGTGTGALYGYT
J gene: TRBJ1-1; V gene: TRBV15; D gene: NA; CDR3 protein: ATSRVSWDTEAF
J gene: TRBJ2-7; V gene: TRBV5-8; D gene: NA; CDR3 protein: ASGVGAYEQY
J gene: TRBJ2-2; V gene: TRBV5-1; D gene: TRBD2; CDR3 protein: ASSLNYGGGAIAGELF
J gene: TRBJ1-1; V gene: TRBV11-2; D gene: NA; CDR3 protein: ASSLAWRGRQDTEAF
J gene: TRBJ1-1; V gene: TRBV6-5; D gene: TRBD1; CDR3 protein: ASSYSPGQGISAF
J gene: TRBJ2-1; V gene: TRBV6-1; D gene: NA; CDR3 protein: ASSEGSTWADSSYNEQF
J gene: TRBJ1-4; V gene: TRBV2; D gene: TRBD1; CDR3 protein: ASSEATGIFGLF
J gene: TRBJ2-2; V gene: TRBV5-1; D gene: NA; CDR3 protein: ASSFAGAQGTGELF
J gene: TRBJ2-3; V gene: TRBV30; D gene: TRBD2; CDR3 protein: AWSAQRGGTDTQY
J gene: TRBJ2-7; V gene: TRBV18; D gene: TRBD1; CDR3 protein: ASSQTQGSTYEQY
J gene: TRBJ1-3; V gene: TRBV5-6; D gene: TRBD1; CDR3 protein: ASSWDSSPGNTIY
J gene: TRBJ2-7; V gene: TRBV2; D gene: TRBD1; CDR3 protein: ASSPQGFSYEQY
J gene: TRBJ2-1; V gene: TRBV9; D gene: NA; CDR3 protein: ASSVAAGLDNEQF
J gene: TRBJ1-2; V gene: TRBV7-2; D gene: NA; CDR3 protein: ASSLESGQGRSYGYT
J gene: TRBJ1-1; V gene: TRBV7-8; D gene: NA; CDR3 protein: ASSFPGPRGTEAF
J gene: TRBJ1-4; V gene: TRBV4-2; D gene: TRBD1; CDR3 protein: ASSQTPGQGEKLF
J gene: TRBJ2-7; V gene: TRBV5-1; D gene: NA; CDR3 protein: ASSLAQAGADEQY
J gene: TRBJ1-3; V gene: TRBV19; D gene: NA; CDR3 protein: ASSILGDSGNTIY